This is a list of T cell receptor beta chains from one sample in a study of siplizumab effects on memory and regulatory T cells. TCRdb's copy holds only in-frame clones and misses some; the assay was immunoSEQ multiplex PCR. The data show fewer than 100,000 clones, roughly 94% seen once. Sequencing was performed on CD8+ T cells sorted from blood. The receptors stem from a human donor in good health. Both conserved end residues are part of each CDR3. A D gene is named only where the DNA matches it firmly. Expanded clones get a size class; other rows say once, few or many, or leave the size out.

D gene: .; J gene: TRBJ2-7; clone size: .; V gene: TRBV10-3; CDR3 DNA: TGTGCCATCAGTGATGCGGGACCAACCTACGAGCAGTACTTC; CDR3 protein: CAISDAGPTYEQYF
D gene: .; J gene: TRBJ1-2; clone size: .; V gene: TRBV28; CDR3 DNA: TGTGCCAGCAGTTTTTCAGGGTTTGATGGCTACACCTTC; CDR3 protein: CASSFSGFDGYTF
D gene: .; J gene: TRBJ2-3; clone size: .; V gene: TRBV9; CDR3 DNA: TGTGCCAGCAGCGACCTAGCAAATACGCAGTATTTT; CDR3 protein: CASSDLANTQYF
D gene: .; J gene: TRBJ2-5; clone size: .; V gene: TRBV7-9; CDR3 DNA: TGTGCCAGCAGCTTAGGTCCGGGTGTGAGAGAGACCCAGTACTTC; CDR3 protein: CASSLGPGVRETQYF
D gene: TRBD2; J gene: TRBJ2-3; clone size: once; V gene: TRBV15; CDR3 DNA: TGTGCCACCAGCAGACCTCGAGCGGGAGGGCACGGTACGCAGTATTTT; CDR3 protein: CATSRPRAGGHGTQYF
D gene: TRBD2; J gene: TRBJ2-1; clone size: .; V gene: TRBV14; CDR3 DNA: TGTGCCAGCAGCCCCCCCTGGGGACCAACTAGCGGGAGGGCCAATGAGCAGTTCTTC; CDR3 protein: CASSPPWGPTSGRANEQFF
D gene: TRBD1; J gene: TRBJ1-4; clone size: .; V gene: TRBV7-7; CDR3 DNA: TGTGCTAGCAGCCCGGGGACAGGCGGAAATGAAAAACTGTTTTTT; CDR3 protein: CASSPGTGGNEKLFF
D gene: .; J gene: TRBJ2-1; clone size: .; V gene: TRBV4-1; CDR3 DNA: TGCGCCAGCAGCCAAGATACCGTTGGTGAAGGGGTCTACAATGAGCAGTTCTTC; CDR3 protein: CASSQDTVGEGVYNEQFF
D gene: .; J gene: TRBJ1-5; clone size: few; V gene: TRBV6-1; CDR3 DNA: TGTGCCACCGGAACGACTGGACAGCCCCAGCATTTT; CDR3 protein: CATGTTGQPQHF
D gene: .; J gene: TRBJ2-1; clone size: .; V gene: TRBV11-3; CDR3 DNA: TGTGCCAGCAGCTTAGCGCGGAATGAGCAGTTCTTC; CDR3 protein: CASSLARNEQFF
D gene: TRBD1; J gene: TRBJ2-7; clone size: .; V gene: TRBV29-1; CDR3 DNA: TGCAGCGTCCTGCGGGGACAGGGGTCCTACGAGCAGTACTTC; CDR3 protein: CSVLRGQGSYEQYF
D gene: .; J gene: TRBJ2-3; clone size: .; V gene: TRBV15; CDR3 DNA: TGTGCCACCAGCATAGGATATAGCGGAGAAGGGACAGATACGCAGTATTTT; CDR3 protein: CATSIGYSGEGTDTQYF
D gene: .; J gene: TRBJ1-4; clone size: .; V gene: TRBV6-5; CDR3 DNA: TGTGCCAGCAGTTACTCGATTGTTGAAAAACTGTTTTTT; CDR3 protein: CASSYSIVEKLFF
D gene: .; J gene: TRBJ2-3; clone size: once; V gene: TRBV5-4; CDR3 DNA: TGTGCCAGCAGCCATGGGGGGGGACAAATCACAGATACGCAGTATTTT; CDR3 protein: CASSHGGGQITDTQYF
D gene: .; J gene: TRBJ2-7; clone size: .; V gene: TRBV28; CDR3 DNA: TGTGCCAGCAGTCTCCCCCATCCCGGGACGTTCGGCTCCTACGAGCAGTACTTC; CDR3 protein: CASSLPHPGTFGSYEQYF
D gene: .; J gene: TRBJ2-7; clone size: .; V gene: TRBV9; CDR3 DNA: TGTGCCAGCAGCGTATTGGACAACCAAATCTACGAGCAGTACTTC; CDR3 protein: CASSVLDNQIYEQYF
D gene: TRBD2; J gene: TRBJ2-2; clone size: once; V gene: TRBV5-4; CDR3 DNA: TGTGCCAGCAGCATACTTAGCGGGAGCCCCGGGGAGCTGTTTTTT; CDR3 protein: CASSILSGSPGELFF
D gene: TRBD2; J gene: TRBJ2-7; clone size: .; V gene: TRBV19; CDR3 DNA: TGTGCCAGTAGTCTAGCGGGAGGGCGTCTCGAGCAGTACTTC; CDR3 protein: CASSLAGGRLEQYF
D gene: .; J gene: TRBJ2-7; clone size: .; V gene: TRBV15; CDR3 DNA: TGTGCCACCAGCAGAGATTACGGGTCGGGGGAGCAGTACTTC; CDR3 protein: CATSRDYGSGEQYF
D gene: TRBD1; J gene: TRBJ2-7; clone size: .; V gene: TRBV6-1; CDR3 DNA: TGTGCCAGCAGTGAATGGAGACAGGGGTACGAGCAGTACTTC; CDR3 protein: CASSEWRQGYEQYF
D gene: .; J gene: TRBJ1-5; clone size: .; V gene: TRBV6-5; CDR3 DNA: TGTGCCACCGCCGGGAATAGCAATCAGCCCCAGCATTTT; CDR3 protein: CATAGNSNQPQHF
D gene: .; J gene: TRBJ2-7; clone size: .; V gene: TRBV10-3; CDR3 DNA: TGTGCCATCAGCCGCACGTGGGGAGACGAGCAGTACTTC; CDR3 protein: CAISRTWGDEQYF
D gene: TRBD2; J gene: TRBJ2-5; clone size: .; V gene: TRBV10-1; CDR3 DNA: TGCGCCAGCAGTGAGAATAGCGGGAGCGCGGAGACCCAGTACTTC; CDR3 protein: CASSENSGSAETQYF
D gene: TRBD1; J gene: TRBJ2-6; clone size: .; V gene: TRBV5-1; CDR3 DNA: TGCGCCAGCAGTCCGGGACAGGGGGCATCCGGGGCCAACGTCCTGACTTTC; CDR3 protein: CASSPGQGASGANVLTF
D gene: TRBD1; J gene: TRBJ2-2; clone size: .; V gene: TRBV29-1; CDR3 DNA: TGCAGCGTCTCATTCATTAGGACAGGGCTGGGCACCGGGGAGCTGTTTTTT; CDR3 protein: CSVSFIRTGLGTGELFF
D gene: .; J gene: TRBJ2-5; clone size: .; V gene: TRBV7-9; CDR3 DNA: TGTGCCAGCAGCTTAGTGGGTGGGGTTCAAGAGACCCAGTACTTC; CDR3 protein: CASSLVGGVQETQYF
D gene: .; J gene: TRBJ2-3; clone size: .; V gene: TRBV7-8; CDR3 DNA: TGTGCCAGCAGCTTAGTGGGGGGAACAGGGAAAGATACGCAGTATTTT; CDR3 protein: CASSLVGGTGKDTQYF
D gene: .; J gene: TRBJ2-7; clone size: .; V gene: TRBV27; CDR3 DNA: TGTGCCAGCAGCGCCCTCTTGGGACTTACCTACGAGCAGTACTTC; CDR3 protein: CASSALLGLTYEQYF
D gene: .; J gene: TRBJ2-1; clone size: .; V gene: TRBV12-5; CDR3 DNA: TGTGCTAGTGGTCCTCAGTTGGGGGAGCAGTTCTTC; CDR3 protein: CASGPQLGEQFF
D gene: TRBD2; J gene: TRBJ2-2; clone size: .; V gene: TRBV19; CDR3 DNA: TGTGCCAGTACCTCAGCCCTAGCGGGAATCACCGGGGAGCTGTTTTTT; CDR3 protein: CASTSALAGITGELFF
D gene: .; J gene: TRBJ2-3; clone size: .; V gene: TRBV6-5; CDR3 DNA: TGTGCCAGCAGTCCGGGGGTAAGGGGAGATACGCAGTATTTT; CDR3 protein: CASSPGVRGDTQYF
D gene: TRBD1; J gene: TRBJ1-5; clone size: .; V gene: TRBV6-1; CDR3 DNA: TGTGCCAGCAGACAGGGGGATGGGGCCCAGCATTTT; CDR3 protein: CASRQGDGAQHF
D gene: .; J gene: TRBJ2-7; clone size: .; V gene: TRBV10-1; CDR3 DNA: TGCGCCAGCAACAAGCCAGGGTTGGGCCCAAACTACGAGCAGTACTTC; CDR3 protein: CASNKPGLGPNYEQYF
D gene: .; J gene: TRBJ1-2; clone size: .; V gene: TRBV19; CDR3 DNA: TGTGCCAGTAGTATAGTGGCACCCGAGGGAAGGGGCTACACCTTC; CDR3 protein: CASSIVAPEGRGYTF
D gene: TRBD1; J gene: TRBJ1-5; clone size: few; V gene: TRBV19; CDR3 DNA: TGTGCCAGTAGGACAGGGGGTGTTAATCAGCCCCAGCATTTT; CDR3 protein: CASRTGGVNQPQHF
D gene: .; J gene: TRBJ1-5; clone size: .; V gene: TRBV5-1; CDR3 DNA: TGCGCCAGCAGCTTGGGGGGGATTAGCAATCAGCCCCAGCATTTT; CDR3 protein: CASSLGGISNQPQHF
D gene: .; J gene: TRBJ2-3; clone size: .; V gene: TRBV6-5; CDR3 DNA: TGTGCCAGCACGTCTGGGGGTACCATAACCGATACGCAGTATTTT; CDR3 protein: CASTSGGTITDTQYF
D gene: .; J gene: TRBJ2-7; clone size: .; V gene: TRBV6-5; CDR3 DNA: TGTGCCAGCAGTTACTCGGATGTTGGGTACGAGCAGTACTTC; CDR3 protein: CASSYSDVGYEQYF